This T cell receptor beta chain was identified in a study of CD8 T cells in ankylosing spondylitis. This clonotype has at least ten counts. V lost 2 bases and J 1 base, leaving 8 bases between the germline ends. The length of the CDR3 is 14 residues. TCRdb reprocessed the 5' RACE reads with MiXCR, giving one entry per CDR3 protein. The sample yields 200,000 or so distinct CDR3 sequences, about 26% seen once. This TCR was sampled from a male donor with ankylosing spondylitis or in good health (not recorded which). Sequenced input: blood, either unsorted or a sorted T cell fraction (not recorded which). This chain connects TRBV12-3 or TRBV12-4 to TRBJ1-1, with D hard to call. CDR3 sequence: CASSLSGRNTEAFF. CDR3 nucleotide sequence: TGTGCCAGCAGTTTAAGTGGGAGGAACACTGAAGCTTTCTTT.